This paragraph reports one T cell receptor beta chain. As yet, its antigen is unknown. This record comes from a study of cytomegalovirus exposure and HLA in healthy donors. Overall study results and limits: Earlier analysis yielded a pattern in which most TCR beta V segments were productive about 90% or about 30% of the time. Some V segments, TRBV6-2 and TRBV6-3 among them, were indistinguishable and were therefore excluded.

Primers for the PCR totalled 60 Vbeta and 13 Jbeta. TCRdb's copy holds only in-frame clones and misses some; the assay was immunoSEQ multiplex PCR. The sample features 100,000 to 150,000 clones, with approximately 1.6% in its top ten. The V end lost 1 base, the J end lost 6 bases, and 7 bases lay between the germline ends. The CDR3 runs to 13 residues. Germline assignment: CDR1 MGHRA and CDR2 YSYEKL. Sequenced: PBMCs. The sequence came from a woman in her forties in good health and CMV-seropositive. This chain connects TRBV4-1 to TRBJ1-5; D might be TRBD1 (5 bases). CDR3 DNA sequence: TGCGCCAGCAGCCAAGCAGGGTTTCAGCCCCAGCATTTT. It specifies CASSQAGFQPQHF.